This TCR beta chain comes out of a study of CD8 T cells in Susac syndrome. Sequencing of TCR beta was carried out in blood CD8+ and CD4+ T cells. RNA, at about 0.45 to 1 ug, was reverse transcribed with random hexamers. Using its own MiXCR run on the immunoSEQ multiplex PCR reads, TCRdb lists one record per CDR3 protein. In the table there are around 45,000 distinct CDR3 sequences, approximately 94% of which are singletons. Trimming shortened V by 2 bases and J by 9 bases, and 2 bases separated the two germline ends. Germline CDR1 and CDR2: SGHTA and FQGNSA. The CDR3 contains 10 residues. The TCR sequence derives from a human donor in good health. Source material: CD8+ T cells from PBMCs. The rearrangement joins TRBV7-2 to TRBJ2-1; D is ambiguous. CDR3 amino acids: CASSLTEQFF. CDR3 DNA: TGTGCCAGCAGCTTAACTGAGCAGTTCTTC. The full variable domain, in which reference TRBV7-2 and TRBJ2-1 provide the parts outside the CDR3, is GAGVSQSPSNKVTEKGKDVELRCDPISGHTALYWYRQSLGQGLEFLIYFQGNSAPDKSGLPSDRFSAERTGGSVSTLTIQRTQQEDSAVYLCASSLTEQFFGPGTRLTVL.